Below, 4 T cell receptor beta chains from the same sample are listed, as sequenced in a study of glioma-infiltrating T cells after dendritic cell vaccination. The time point denotes: after dendritic cell vaccination, including at tumor progression/relapse. TCRdb keeps only in-frame clones here, not all; method: immunoSEQ multiplex PCR. Of 90,000 to 95,000 clones listed, approximately 78% are singletons. The starting material was blood, obtained after dendritic cell vaccination. The receptor set was obtained from a human donor with glioblastoma.

This clone has a handful of counts. This chain links TRBV5-4 with TRBJ2-7, with unresolved D. The V gene's germline CDR1 is SGHNT and CDR2 YYREEE (reference sequence). V was trimmed by 0 bases and J by 4 bases, leaving 14 bases between them. The CDR3 loop spans 15 amino acids. The CDR3 bases are TGTGCCAGCAGCTTGGCGGGTGGCGGTCGATACGAGCAGTACTTC. This translates into CASSLAGGGRYEQYF.

The CDR3 DNA follows: TGTGCCAGCAGTTACTTGAGTCGGGTCGCTGAAGCTTTCTTT. Translating it yields CASSYLSRVAEAFF. This chain links TRBV6-6 with TRBJ1-1; no firm D call. The CDR3 has 14 amino acids. V lost 1 base to trimming and J lost 6 bases, with 12 bases between them. Germline values: CDR1 MNHNY, CDR2 SVGAGI (reference sequence).

As regards this clone: The junction departs from germline at one end; a sequencing error may be responsible. The chain employs TRBV19 and TRBJ2-4, with 8 bases that match TRBD2. The CDR3 runs to 14 residues. Germline V gene data show CDR1 as LNHDA and CDR2 as SQIVND (reference sequence). The CDR3 protein is CASSPGLAQNIQYF. The DNA of the CDR3 is TGTGCCAGTAGTCCAGGACTAGCCCAAAACATTCAGTACTTC.

The chain carries TRBV27 and TRBJ1-2; 8 nucleotides line up with TRBD1. The CDR3 consists of 13 residues. Germline lookup yields CDR1 MNHEY and CDR2 SMNVEV (reference sequence). V was pared by 6 bases and J by 2 bases, with 2 bases of the junction left unmatched. The chain's CDR3 is CASRRQGNYGYTF. CDR3 nucleotides: TGTGCCAGCAGACGACAGGGGAACTATGGCTACACCTTC.